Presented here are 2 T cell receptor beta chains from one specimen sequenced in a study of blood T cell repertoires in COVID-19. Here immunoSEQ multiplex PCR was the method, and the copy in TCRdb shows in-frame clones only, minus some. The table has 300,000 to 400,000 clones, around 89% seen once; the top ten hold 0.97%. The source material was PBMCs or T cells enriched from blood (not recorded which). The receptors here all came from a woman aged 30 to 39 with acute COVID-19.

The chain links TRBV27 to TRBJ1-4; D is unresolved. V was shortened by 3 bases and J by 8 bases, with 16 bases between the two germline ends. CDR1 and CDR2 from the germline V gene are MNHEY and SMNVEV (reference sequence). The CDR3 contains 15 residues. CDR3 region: CASSFGTGSYEKLFF. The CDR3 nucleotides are TGTGCCAGCAGTTTCGGTACCGGGAGCTACGAAAAACTGTTTTTT. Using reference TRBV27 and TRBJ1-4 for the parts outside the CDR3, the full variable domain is EAQVTQNPRYLITVTGKKLTVTCSQNMNHEYMSWYRQDPGLGLRQIYYSMNVEVTDKGDVPEGYKVSRKEKRNFPLILESPSPNQTSLYFCASSFGTGSYEKLFFGSGTQLSVL.

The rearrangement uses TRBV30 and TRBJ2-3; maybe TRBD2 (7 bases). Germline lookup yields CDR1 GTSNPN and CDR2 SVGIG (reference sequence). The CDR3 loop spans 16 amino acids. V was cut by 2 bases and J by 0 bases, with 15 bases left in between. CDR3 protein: CAWSTRGGASTDTQYF. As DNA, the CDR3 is TGTGCCTGGAGTACGAGAGGGGGGGCCAGCACAGATACGCAGTATTTT.